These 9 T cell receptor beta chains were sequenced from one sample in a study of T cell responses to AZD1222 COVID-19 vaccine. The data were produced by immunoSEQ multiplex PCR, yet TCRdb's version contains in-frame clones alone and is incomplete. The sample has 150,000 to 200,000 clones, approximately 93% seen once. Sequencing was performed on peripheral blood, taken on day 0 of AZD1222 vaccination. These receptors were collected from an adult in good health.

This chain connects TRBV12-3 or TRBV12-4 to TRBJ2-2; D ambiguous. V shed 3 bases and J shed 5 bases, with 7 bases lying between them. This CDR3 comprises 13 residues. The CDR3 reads CASSFGVTGELFF. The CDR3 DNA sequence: TGTGCCAGCAGTTTTGGGGTAACCGGGGAGCTGTTTTTT.

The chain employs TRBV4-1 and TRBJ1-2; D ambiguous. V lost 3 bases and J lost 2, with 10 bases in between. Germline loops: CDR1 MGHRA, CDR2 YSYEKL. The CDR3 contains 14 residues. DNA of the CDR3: TGCGCCAGCAGCCAGCCGGACGGCAACTATGGCTACACCTTC. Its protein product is CASSQPDGNYGYTF.

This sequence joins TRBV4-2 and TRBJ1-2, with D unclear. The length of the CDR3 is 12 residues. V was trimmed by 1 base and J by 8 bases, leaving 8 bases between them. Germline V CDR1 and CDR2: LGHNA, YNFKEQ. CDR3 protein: CASSQVGFGYTF. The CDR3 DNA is TGTGCCAGCAGCCAAGTTGGATTCGGCTACACCTTC.

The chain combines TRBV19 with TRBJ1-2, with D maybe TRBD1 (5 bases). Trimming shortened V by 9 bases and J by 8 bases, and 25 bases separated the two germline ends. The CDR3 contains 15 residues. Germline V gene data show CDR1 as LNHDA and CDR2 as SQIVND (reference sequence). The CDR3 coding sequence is TGTGCCAGCCTCCCAACCGAGGGGTGGCAGGAGGGCTACACCTTC. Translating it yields CASLPTEGWQEGYTF. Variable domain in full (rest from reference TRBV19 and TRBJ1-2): DGGITQSPKYLFRKEGQNVTLSCEQNLNHDAMYWYRQDPGQGLRLIYYSQIVNDFQKGDIAEGYSVSREKKESFPLTVTSAQKNPTAFYLCASLPTEGWQEGYTFGSGTRLTVV.

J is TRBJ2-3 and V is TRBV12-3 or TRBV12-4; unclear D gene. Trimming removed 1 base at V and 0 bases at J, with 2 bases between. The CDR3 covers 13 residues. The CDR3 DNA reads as TGTGCCAGCAGTTTAGTGAGCACAGATACGCAGTATTTT. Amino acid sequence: CASSLVSTDTQYF.

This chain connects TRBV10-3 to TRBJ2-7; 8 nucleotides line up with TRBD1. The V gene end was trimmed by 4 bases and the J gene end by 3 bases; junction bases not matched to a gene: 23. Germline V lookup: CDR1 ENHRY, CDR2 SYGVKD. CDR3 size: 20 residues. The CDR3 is CAISAATGQVARKGYYEQYF. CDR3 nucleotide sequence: TGTGCCATCAGTGCCGCGACGGGACAGGTTGCGCGTAAGGGATACTACGAGCAGTACTTC.

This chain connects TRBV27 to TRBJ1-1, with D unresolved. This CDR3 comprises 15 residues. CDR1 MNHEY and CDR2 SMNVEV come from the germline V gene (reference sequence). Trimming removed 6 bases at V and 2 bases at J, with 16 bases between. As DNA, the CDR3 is TGTGCCAGCAGCCCGTTGGGGAGAGTAAACACTGAAGCTTTCTTT. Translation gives CASSPLGRVNTEAFF.

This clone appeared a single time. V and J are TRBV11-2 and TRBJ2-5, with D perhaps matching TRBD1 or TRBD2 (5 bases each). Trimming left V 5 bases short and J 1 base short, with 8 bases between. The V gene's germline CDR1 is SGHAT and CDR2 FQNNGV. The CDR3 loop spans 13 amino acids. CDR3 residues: CASSRGPQETQYF. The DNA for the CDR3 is TGTGCCAGCAGCCGGGGCCCCCAAGAGACCCAGTACTTC.

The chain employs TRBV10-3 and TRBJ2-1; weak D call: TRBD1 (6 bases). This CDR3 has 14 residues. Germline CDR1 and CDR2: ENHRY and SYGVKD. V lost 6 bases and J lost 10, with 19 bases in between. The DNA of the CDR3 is TGTGCCATCAGCGCAGGGGACAACCCAAGAGAGCAGTTCTTC. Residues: CAISAGDNPREQFF.